Below, 26 T cell receptor beta chains from the same sample are listed, as sequenced in a study of cytomegalovirus exposure and HLA in healthy donors. The PCR used 60 Vbeta and 13 Jbeta primers. TCRdb's table, derived via immunoSEQ multiplex PCR, lists solely in-frame clones and lacks some. The sample has 150,000 to 180,000 clones; 79% are singletons. The sample consisted of PBMCs. These receptors came from a man aged 25 to 45 in good health and CMV-seropositive.

The CDR3 sequence: CASSLETGEQFF. In nucleotides, the CDR3 is TGTGCCAGCAGCTTAGAGACGGGTGAGCAGTTCTTC. This chain connects TRBV7-2 to TRBJ2-1, with no clear D. V lost 1 base and J 9 bases, leaving 7 bases between the germline ends. Looked up from germline, CDR1 is SGHTA and CDR2 is FQGNSA. The CDR3 is 12 residues long.

The V and J genes are TRBV7-9 and TRBJ2-7, with a weak D call TRBD2 (6 bases). The CDR3 spans 14 residues. V was trimmed by 5 bases and J by 1 base, leaving 12 bases between them. The germline V gene encodes CDR1 SEHNR and CDR2 FQNEAQ (reference sequence). This chain's CDR3 is CASSRQSGSYEQYF. As DNA, the CDR3 is TGTGCCAGCAGCAGGCAAAGCGGGTCCTACGAGCAGTACTTC.

This clone has only one observation. The chain recombines TRBV6-1 with TRBJ2-7, with D perhaps matching TRBD1 (6 bases). The germline CDR1 and CDR2 sequences are MNHNS and SASEGT. V lost 7 bases, J lost 4 bases, and 14 bases lay in between. The CDR3 runs 13 residues. DNA for the CDR3: TGTGCCAGCATTAGGGGGATTGGATACGAGCAGTACTTC. Its protein product is CASIRGIGYEQYF.

The V call is TRBV19, the J call TRBJ1-3; D gene ambiguous. Germline V gene lookup returns CDR1 LNHDA and CDR2 SQIVND (reference sequence). V lost 4 bases and J lost 0, with 10 bases in between. CDR3 size: 15 residues. CDR3 DNA: TGTGCCAGTAGTACTAACGCTTTCTCTGGAAACACCATATATTTT. Protein product: CASSTNAFSGNTIYF.

V gene TRBV27 combines with J gene TRBJ2-7; 15 positions match TRBD2. With 5 bases clipped from V and 3 bases from J, the junction kept 11 bases outside the gene matches. The germline V gene has CDR1 MNHEY and CDR2 SMNVEV (reference sequence). The CDR3 has 18 amino acids. In nucleotides, the CDR3 is TGTGCCAGCAGTCCGACATTTGGACTAGCGGGAGGGGGCTACGAGCAGTACTTC. It codes for CASSPTFGLAGGGYEQYF.

The genes are TRBV30 and TRBJ1-1, with D perhaps matching TRBD1 (6 bases). The CDR3 has 10 residues. Trimming took 4 bases from V and 9 from J, leaving 9 bases between them. Germline lookup yields CDR1 GTSNPN and CDR2 SVGIG (reference sequence). The CDR3 coding sequence is TGTGCCTGGAACAGGGATAAAGCTTTCTTT. Translating gives CAWNRDKAFF.

The rearrangement uses TRBV30 and TRBJ2-2, with a weak D call TRBD1 (5 bases). Germline loops: CDR1 GTSNPN, CDR2 SVGIG (reference sequence). Trimming removed 1 base from V and 4 bases from J, with 13 bases in between. The CDR3 consists of 15 residues. CDR3 nucleotides: TGTGCCTGGAGTGGGGCAGCTACAGGCACCGGGGAGCTGTTTTTT. Translated, it gives CAWSGAATGTGELFF.

The J gene is TRBJ2-7, the V gene TRBV5-4; tentative D call: TRBD2 (6 bases). Germline V gene lookup returns CDR1 SGHNT and CDR2 YYREEE (reference sequence). CDR3 size: 15 residues. V lost 1 base to trimming and J lost 5 bases, with 16 bases between them. The CDR3 DNA reads as TGTGCCAGCAGCTTGCCAGGCGGGAACCTCAACGAGCAGTACTTC. This translates into CASSLPGGNLNEQYF.

This clone was detected a few times. The V call is TRBV28, the J call TRBJ2-5; possible D gene TRBD1, 6 bases. This CDR3 has 13 residues. Germline V gene sequence: CDR1 MDHEN, CDR2 SYDVKM. V gave up 6 bases and J gave up 5 bases, with 13 bases separating them. The CDR3 nucleotides are TGTGCCAGCAGGCAGGGGTTTCAGGAGACCCAGTACTTC. Amino acids: CASRQGFQETQYF.

This chain's CDR3 is CASSWRHSGANVLTF. The CDR3 DNA follows: TGTGCCAGCAGTTGGCGGCACTCTGGGGCCAACGTCCTGACTTTC. The V call is TRBV6-5, the J call TRBJ2-6, with no clear D. This CDR3 region has 15 residues. Trimming cost V 4 bases and J 0 bases, with 7 bases left between them. Germline CDR1 is MNHEY and CDR2 is SVGAGI.

This sequence joins TRBV6-6 and TRBJ1-1; tentatively, D is TRBD1 (5 bases). V was shortened by 2 bases and J by 2 bases, with 9 bases between the two germline ends. Looked up from germline, CDR1 is MNHNY and CDR2 is SVGAGI (reference sequence). There are 14 residues in the CDR3. CDR3 bases: TGTGCCAGCAGTTACCTCGGACAAAACACTGAAGCTTTCTTT. Protein product: CASSYLGQNTEAFF.

This clone was picked up a small number of times. The rearrangement links TRBV27 to TRBJ2-1; TRBD2 matches at 11 bases. The V gene end was trimmed by 8 bases and the J gene end by 1 base; junction bases not matched to a gene: 7. Germline V gene sequence: CDR1 MNHEY, CDR2 SMNVEV (reference sequence). The CDR3 runs to 16 residues. The CDR3 here is CASVRLAGMSYNEQFF. The CDR3 DNA is TGTGCCAGCGTCAGACTAGCGGGGATGTCCTACAATGAGCAGTTCTTC.

The chain joins TRBV11-3 to TRBJ2-3, with 7 bases aligning to TRBD2. CDR3 size: 16 residues. The germline CDR1 and CDR2 sequences are SGHNT and YENEEA. V was clipped by 3 bases and J by 0 bases; unmatched bases: 6. This CDR3 is CASSFVSGSSTDTQYF. CDR3 nucleotides: TGTGCCAGCAGCTTCGTTAGCGGGTCTAGCACAGATACGCAGTATTTT.

The chain is built from TRBV6-4 and TRBJ2-2; possible D gene TRBD1, 6 bases. This CDR3 contains 14 residues. CDR1 is MRHNA, CDR2 SNTAGT, per germline. Trimming pared 6 bases from V and 1 base from J, leaving 9 bases between. The DNA for the CDR3 is TGTGCCAGCAGATGGACAGTGAACACCGGGGAGCTGTTTTTT. As protein: CASRWTVNTGELFF.

J is TRBJ1-1 and V is TRBV18; possibly TRBD1 for D (5 bases). The V gene lost 0 bases and the J gene lost 3 bases, with 14 bases spanning the gap. Looked up from germline, CDR1 is KGHSH and CDR2 is LQKENI. There are 16 residues in the CDR3. CDR3 region: CASSPPGPRGDTEAFF. The CDR3 DNA follows: TGTGCCAGCTCACCACCGGGTCCGCGGGGGGACACTGAAGCTTTCTTT.

The rearrangement uses TRBV5-5 and TRBJ1-1, with 9 bases fitting TRBD1. In germline, CDR1 is SGHKS, CDR2 YYEKEE (reference sequence). This CDR3 has 15 residues. Trimming removed 3 bases from V and 7 bases from J; junction bases left unmatched: 10. Written as DNA, the CDR3 is TGTGCCAGCAGCTGGGGGACAGGGCAAGGAATTGAAGCTTTCTTT. Protein: CASSWGTGQGIEAFF.

This chain joins TRBV11-2 and TRBJ1-2; unclear D gene. CDR3 length equals 16 residues. With 5 bases removed from V and 0 bases from J, the gap between germline ends came to 16 bases. The V gene's germline CDR1 is SGHAT and CDR2 FQNNGV. The CDR3 region has the DNA TGTGCCAGCAGCGGGAGCGGAGCGGTCCCTAACTATGGCTACACCTTC. It yields the protein CASSGSGAVPNYGYTF.

CDR3 DNA: TGCGCCGTAACACTCCCGGGTTCGAACACTGAAGCTTTCTTT. Translation gives CAVTLPGSNTEAFF. This chain links TRBV10-1 with TRBJ1-1; D unresolved. This CDR3 is built from 14 residues. Trimming took 11 bases from V and 1 from J, leaving 17 bases between them. Germline V CDR1 and CDR2: WNHNN, SYGVQD (reference sequence).

The V and J genes are TRBV10-3 and TRBJ1-5; maybe TRBD1 (5 bases). Per the germline V gene, CDR1 is ENHRY and CDR2 is SYGVKD. V was cut by 5 bases and J by 3 bases, with 14 bases left in between. The CDR3 sequence is 15 residues long. The CDR3 nucleotides are TGTGCCATCAGTAGCGGGGGGTATGCCAATCAGCCCCAGCATTTT. It translates to CAISSGGYANQPQHF.

This chain joins TRBV6-5 and TRBJ1-2; D not resolved. Trimming pared 7 bases from V and 0 bases from J, leaving 15 bases between. Germline V gene data show CDR1 as MNHEY and CDR2 as SVGAGI. CDR3 size: 15 residues. The CDR3 is CASTPGGGSNYGYTF. In DNA, the CDR3 is TGTGCCAGCACCCCCGGTGGAGGCTCTAACTATGGCTACACCTTC.

The chain employs TRBV30 and TRBJ1-5; 7 bases are a match to TRBD1. The trim removed 5 bases at V and 2 bases at J, leaving 6 bases unmatched. The CDR3 contains 14 residues. CDR1 GTSNPN and CDR2 SVGIG come from the germline V gene (reference sequence). The CDR3 DNA reads as TGTGCCTGGGACAGGGAAAAGGGCAATCAGCCCCAGCATTTT. It encodes CAWDREKGNQPQHF.

This rearrangement joins TRBV7-7 to TRBJ2-7, with D possibly matching TRBD1 (6 bases). The germline CDR1 and CDR2 sequences are SSHAT and FNYEAQ (reference sequence). The CDR3 is 14 amino acids. V was shortened by 2 bases and J by 3 bases, with 11 bases between the two germline ends. The CDR3: CASSLTPDSYEQYF. As DNA, the CDR3 is TGTGCCAGCAGCTTAACGCCGGACAGCTACGAGCAGTACTTC.

This chain joins TRBV7-2 and TRBJ1-1; 9 nucleotides agree with TRBD1. Germline loops: CDR1 SGHTA, CDR2 FQGNSA. There are 15 residues in the CDR3. Trimming removed 5 bases from V and 10 bases from J; junction bases left unmatched: 14. CDR3 DNA: TGTGCCAGCAGCGCGCAACAGGGGGCCATCCCCGGAGCTTTCTTT. As protein: CASSAQQGAIPGAFF.

This sequence joins TRBV5-1 and TRBJ1-5, with a possible D match to TRBD1 (5 bases). V lost 4 bases and J lost 5, with 16 bases in between. The CDR3 length is 15 residues. CDR1 and CDR2 (germline): SGHRS, YFSETQ. The CDR3 sequence: CASSPSTGFDQPQHF. The CDR3 region has the DNA TGCGCCAGCAGCCCCTCCACAGGATTTGATCAGCCCCAGCATTTT. The full variable domain, rest sourced from reference TRBV5-1 and TRBJ1-5, is KAGVTQTPRYLIKTRGQQVTLSCSPISGHRSVSWYQQTPGQGLQFLFEYFSETQRNKGNFPGRFSGRQFSNSRSEMNVSTLELGDSALYLCASSPSTGFDQPQHFGDGTRLSIL.

This chain joins TRBV7-9 and TRBJ1-1; unclear D gene. The CDR3 contains 14 residues. CDR1 SEHNR and CDR2 FQNEAQ come from the germline V gene (reference sequence). Trimming took 1 base from V and 1 from J, leaving 7 bases between them. CDR3 residues: CASSLDIPNTEAFF. The CDR3 DNA follows: TGTGCCAGCAGCTTAGATATCCCGAACACTGAAGCTTTCTTT.

CDR3: CASSMPGLLDTGELFF. The CDR3 DNA follows: TGTGCCAGTAGTATGCCAGGGTTACTGGACACCGGGGAGCTGTTTTTT. The genes are TRBV19 and TRBJ2-2; D may be TRBD1 (5 bases). Germline-derived CDR1 and CDR2 are LNHDA and SQIVND (reference sequence). The CDR3 extends over 16 amino acids. V lost 3 bases, J lost 3 bases, and 14 bases lay in between.